The 9 T cell receptor beta chains below were found in one sample sequenced in a study of blood T cells in healthy people across ages (dated by TCRdb to between 2014 and 2017). Preparation of the library involved 5' RACE. Reads for this sample came from an Illumina HiSeq 2500. A second PCR of roughly 7 to 11 cycles was run with a J-beta primer mix and a sample-barcoded 5' primer. TCRdb redid the processing of the public reads, applying fastp at Q25 and MiXCR, and retained in-frame beta chains. Rows are unified per CDR3 protein, each entry keeping the most common DNA and genes. This sample holds about 1.8 million distinct CDR3 sequences; 49% were observed only once. The top ten clones comprise roughly 2.1% of the sample. The sample taken for sequencing was blood. All receptors come from a woman aged 35 to 49 in good health.

As for this clonotype: A much more abundant neighbour one base away suggests this may be a read error. This sequence joins TRBV12-3 or TRBV12-4 and TRBJ2-4; 7 bases are a match to TRBD2. Losses at the gene ends were 6 bases for V and 1 base for J; bases not matched to a gene: 15. This CDR3 has 18 residues. The CDR3 spells CASRPAGSGRAAKNIQYF. Here the CDR3 DNA reads TGTGCCAGCAGGCCCGCTGGCTCAGGGAGGGCGGCCAAAAACATTCAGTACTTC.

This clonotype occurred once. The gene calls are TRBV7-8 and TRBJ2-7, with D perhaps matching TRBD1 (7 bases). The germline V gene encodes CDR1 SGHVS and CDR2 FQNEAQ. V shed 7 bases and J shed 7 bases, with 23 bases lying between them. This CDR3 has 15 residues. CDR3 amino acids: CASNPRGGGDGEQYF. For the CDR3, the DNA is TGTGCCAGCAACCCGAGAGGGGGCGGGGATGGGGAGCAGTACTTC.

The genes are TRBV6-1 and TRBJ2-1; no reliable D call. Germline CDR1 MNHNS, CDR2 SASEGT. The CDR3 is made up of 11 amino acids. Trimming shortened V by 3 bases and J by 11 bases, and 8 bases separated the two germline ends. In nucleotides, the CDR3 is TGTGCCAGCAGTGAGTATCAGCAGCAGTTCTTC. It codes for CASSEYQQQFF.

The chain employs TRBV6-1 and TRBJ2-5; 7 bases line up with TRBD2. The length of the CDR3 is 12 residues. V was pared by 9 bases and J by 5 bases, with 6 bases of the junction left unmatched. Germline CDR1 MNHNS, CDR2 SASEGT. CDR3 DNA: TGTGCCAGGGGGGGAGGGAAGGAGACCCAGTACTTC. Translating it yields CARGGGKETQYF.

This chain connects TRBV6-6 to TRBJ2-7; TRBD1 aligns across 9 bases. Germline loops: CDR1 MNHNY, CDR2 SVGAGI (reference sequence). The ends lost 6 bases at V and 0 bases at J; junction bases unmatched: 6. This CDR3 contains 15 residues. For the CDR3, the DNA is TGTGCCAGCAGAGCCGGACAGGGGAGCTCCTACGAGCAGTACTTC. Translating gives CASRAGQGSSYEQYF.

For the CDR3, the DNA is TGTGCCAGCAGCTTAGAGGATTTTGGCCCCATTGAAGCTTTCTTT. Amino acids: CASSLEDFGPIEAFF. The chain is built from TRBV7-6 and TRBJ1-1; no clear D gene. V lost 1 base and J 7 bases, leaving 16 bases between the germline ends. This CDR3 is 15 amino acids long. Germline assignment: CDR1 SGHVS and CDR2 FNYEAQ.

V is TRBV7-6 and J is TRBJ2-7; D is undetermined. Germline loops: CDR1 SGHVS, CDR2 FNYEAQ. Trimming removed 6 bases from V and 7 bases from J, with 25 bases in between. The CDR3 covers 16 residues. CDR3 protein: CASRSSAAFTHNEQYF. As DNA, the CDR3 is TGTGCCAGCAGGTCCTCGGCTGCCTTCACCCACAATGAGCAGTACTTC.

The gene calls are TRBV6-6 and TRBJ2-7, with 7 bases fitting TRBD1. Germline assignment: CDR1 MNHNY and CDR2 SVGAGI (reference sequence). The V segment lost 7 bases and the J segment 7 bases; nucleotides outside the gene matches: 13. The length of the CDR3 is 14 residues. CDR3 sequence (DNA): TGTGCCAGCACCCCCATGACAGGGCGCAATGAGCAGTACTTC. Encoded protein: CASTPMTGRNEQYF.

This clonotype was observed a handful of times. This sequence joins TRBV12-3 or TRBV12-4 and TRBJ2-1, with D possibly matching TRBD2 (7 bases). The CDR3 has 13 residues. The V gene lost 6 bases and the J gene lost 7 bases, with 13 bases spanning the gap. The CDR3 bases are TGTGCCAGCAGCTGGGGGGGGCCTAATGAGCAGTTCTTC. Protein: CASSWGGPNEQFF.